The text below deals with one TCR beta chain. The antigen remains undetermined. Produced via immunoSEQ multiplex PCR; TCRdb's table is partial and in-frame only. The repertoire holds approximately 100,000 clones, roughly 92% seen once, with roughly 0.61% in the top ten. The data stem from a study of siplizumab effects on memory and regulatory T cells. Broader study findings: No assignable naive or memory phenotype existed for roughly 80-97% of proliferating CD4+ or CD8+ clones. Solely a minor proportion of alloreactive clones could be assigned to unstimulated subsets. Reactions containing siplizumab showed mappable alloreactive CD4+ clones averaging around 70% Treg-derived, versus about 27% in controls. Siplizumab caused a significant drop in alloreactive sequences traceable to unstimulated CD4+ memory cells.

Sequencing used Tregs sorted from blood. This receptor was obtained from a human donor in good health.

CDR3 region: CAWSTGRGLNTEAFF. The CDR3 bases are TGTGCCTGGAGTACCGGGAGGGGACTGAACACTGAAGCTTTCTTT. The chain joins TRBV30 to TRBJ1-1; TRBD1 is a possible D gene (5 bases). The ends were cut back, 2 bases at V and 0 bases at J, with 13 bases in the middle. The CDR3 sequence is 15 residues long. Germline lookup yields CDR1 GTSNPN and CDR2 SVGIG (reference sequence). The complete variable domain, with remaining parts taken from reference TRBV30 and TRBJ1-1, reads SQTIHQWPATLVQPVGSPLSLECTVEGTSNPNLYWYRQAAGRGLQLLFYSVGIGQISSEVPQNLSASRPQDRQFILSSKKLLLSDSGFYLCAWSTGRGLNTEAFFGQGTRLTVV.